These 5 T cell receptor beta chains were all obtained from the same sample, sequenced in a study of CD8 T cells in ankylosing spondylitis. Via MiXCR, TCRdb re-called the 5' RACE reads, giving one row per CDR3 protein. The sample lists about 130,000 distinct CDR3 sequences; 6% to 8.5% were seen once. The sample consisted of blood, either unsorted or a sorted T cell fraction (not recorded which). The receptors were sampled from a female donor with ankylosing spondylitis or in good health (not recorded which).

Ten or more counts support this clonotype. This sequence joins TRBV7-3 and TRBJ1-1, with D possibly matching TRBD1 (6 bases). Germline V gene sequence: CDR1 SGHTA, CDR2 FQGTGA. Trimming took 4 bases from V and 2 from J, leaving 8 bases between them. This CDR3 region has 13 residues. DNA of the CDR3: TGTGCCAGCAGCTACAGGGTTAACACTGAAGCTTTCTTT. Translating it yields CASSYRVNTEAFF.

This clonotype has at least ten counts. The chain uses TRBV10-3 and TRBJ1-1; no definite D call. V was cut by 5 bases and J by 1 base, with 8 bases left in between. The germline gives CDR1 ENHRY, CDR2 SYGVKD. This CDR3 has 13 residues. DNA for the CDR3: TGTGCCATCAGTACGGAAGCGAACACTGAAGCTTTCTTT. Its protein product is CAISTEANTEAFF.

There are a few counts of this clonotype. This chain uses TRBV7-2 with TRBJ2-5, with no clear D. Germline CDR1 is SGHTA and CDR2 is FQGNSA. V was clipped by 3 bases and J by 5 bases, with 7 bases between them. The length of the CDR3 is 12 residues. CDR3 protein: CASSFTRETQYF. The CDR3 DNA is TGTGCCAGCAGCTTCACCCGGGAGACCCAGTACTTC.

Worth noting for this clonotype: A read error is possible here, since a much larger clone lies one base away. The rearrangement links TRBV7-9 to TRBJ2-7, with D tentatively TRBD2 (5 bases). This CDR3 has 14 amino acids. Germline V gives CDR1 SEHNR, CDR2 FQNEAQ (reference sequence). CDR3: CVSSQGGGRGEQYF. DNA for the CDR3: TGTGTCAGCAGCCAAGGCGGTGGACGGGGCGAGCAGTACTTC. The variable domain in full, completed from reference TRBV7-9 and TRBJ2-7, reads DTGVSQNPRHKITKRGQNVTFRCDPISEHNRLYWYRQTLGQGPEFLTYFQNEAQLEKSRLLSDRFSAERPKGSFSTLEIQRTEQGDSAMYLCVSSQGGGRGEQYFGPGTRLTVT.

This clonotype was seen many times. The chain combines TRBV19 with TRBJ2-5; 8 bases map to TRBD1. Trimming cost V 4 bases and J 3 bases; bases outside gene matches: 4. Germline-derived CDR1 and CDR2 are LNHDA and SQIVND (reference sequence). The CDR3 length is 14 residues. The CDR3 DNA follows: TGTGCCAGTAGTACCCCGACAGGGGAAGAGACCCAGTACTTC. Protein: CASSTPTGEETQYF. The full variable domain, rest sourced from reference TRBV19 and TRBJ2-5, is DGGITQSPKYLFRKEGQNVTLSCEQNLNHDAMYWYRQDPGQGLRLIYYSQIVNDFQKGDIAEGYSVSREKKESFPLTVTSAQKNPTAFYLCASSTPTGEETQYFGPGTRLLVL.